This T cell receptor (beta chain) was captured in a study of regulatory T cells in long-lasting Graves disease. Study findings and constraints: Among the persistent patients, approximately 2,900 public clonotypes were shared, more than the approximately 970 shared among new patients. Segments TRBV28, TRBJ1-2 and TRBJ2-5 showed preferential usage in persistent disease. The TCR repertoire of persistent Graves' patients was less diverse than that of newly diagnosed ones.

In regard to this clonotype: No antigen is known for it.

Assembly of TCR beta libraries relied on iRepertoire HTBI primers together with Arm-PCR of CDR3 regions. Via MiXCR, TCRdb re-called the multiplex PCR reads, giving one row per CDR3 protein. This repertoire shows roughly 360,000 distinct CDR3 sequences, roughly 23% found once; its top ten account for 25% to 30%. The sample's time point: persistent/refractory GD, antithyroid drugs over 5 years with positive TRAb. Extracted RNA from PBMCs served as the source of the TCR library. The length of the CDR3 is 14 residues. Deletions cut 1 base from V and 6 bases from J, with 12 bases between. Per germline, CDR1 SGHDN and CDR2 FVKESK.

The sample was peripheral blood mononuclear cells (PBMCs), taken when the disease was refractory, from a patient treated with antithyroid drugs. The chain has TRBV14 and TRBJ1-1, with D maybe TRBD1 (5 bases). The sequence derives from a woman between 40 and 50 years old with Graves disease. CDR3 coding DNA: TGTGCCAGCAGCCAAGTGGAAGGGGCCGCTGAAGCTTTCTTT. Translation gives CASSQVEGAAEAFF.